The TCR beta chain described here comes from a study of PD-1 blockade in mismatch repair-deficient tumors. The CDR3 is made up of 16 amino acids. The germline V and J ends were trimmed by 7 bases and 1 base, with 21 bases remaining between them. Per germline, CDR1 SGDLS and CDR2 YYNGEE. Method: immunoSEQ multiplex PCR; TCRdb's copy keeps in-frame clones and lacks some. The sample holds some 97,000 clones, about four fifths seen once. The chain employs TRBV9 and TRBJ2-7; tentative D call: TRBD2 (6 bases). The TCR originated in an adult with mismatch repair-deficient cancer. Sample: peripheral blood, taken approximately 35 weeks after starting pembrolizumab. This chain's CDR3 is CASAGPTGGISYEQYF. The CDR3 bases are TGTGCCAGCGCAGGCCCCACGGGCGGGATTTCCTACGAGCAGTACTTC.